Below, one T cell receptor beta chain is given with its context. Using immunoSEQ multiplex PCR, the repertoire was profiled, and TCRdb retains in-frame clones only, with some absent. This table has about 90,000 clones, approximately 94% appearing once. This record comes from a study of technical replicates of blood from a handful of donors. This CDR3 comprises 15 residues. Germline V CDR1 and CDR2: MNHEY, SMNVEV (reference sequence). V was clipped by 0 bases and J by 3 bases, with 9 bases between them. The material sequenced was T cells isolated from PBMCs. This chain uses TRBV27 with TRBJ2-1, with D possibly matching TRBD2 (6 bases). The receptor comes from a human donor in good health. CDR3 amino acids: CASSLSVAVYNEQFF. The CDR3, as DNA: TGTGCCAGCAGTTTATCGGTAGCGGTCTACAATGAGCAGTTCTTC.